This T cell receptor (beta chain) was captured by sequencing in a study of shared T cell receptors in the human thymus. J gave up 4 bases and V 0 bases, and 9 bases lay outside the gene matches. Germline assignment: CDR1 SGDLS and CDR2 YYNGEE. This CDR3 contains 16 residues. TCRdb's copy holds only in-frame clones and misses some; the assay was immunoSEQ multiplex PCR. The profile covers more than 550,000 clones, with 70% to 90% appearing a single time and 0.0095% to 0.011% taken by the ten largest. In addition, the sample was reused for a study of human thymus T cells. That work contributes: Resections were taken during corrective heart surgery, and the thymus tissue came from these. Thymic and blood repertoires seemed to favor certain V and J genes. As related research reported, thymic repertoires overlapped highly among unrelated individuals.

The chain recombines TRBV9 with TRBJ1-1, with 7 bases aligning to TRBD1. The sequencing input was thymocytes. The clonotype originates from a girl in the first two years of life with a congenital heart defect. This CDR3 reads CASSVGSLDRPTEAFF. The CDR3 bases are TGTGCCAGCAGCGTAGGGTCTCTGGACAGGCCCACTGAAGCTTTCTTT.